The 14 T cell receptor delta chains listed next were all sequenced from one sample in a study of DNA immune sequencing with unique molecular identifiers. Primers for all 8 TRDV and 4 TRDJ genes amplified genomic DNA in 32-plex. In 3 barcoding PCR cycles, molecules received a 12-nucleotide UMI, then adapter PCR followed. TCRdb re-processed the multiplex PCR reads via CATT. In the table there are a few thousand delta-chain clones, 10% to 15% of which are singletons. Sequencing input: gamma-delta T cells enriched from blood buffy coat, or unenriched PBMCs (not recorded which). Receptors were obtained from a human donor in good health.

In the case of this clone: For this DNA, TCRdb reports the protein of a much larger clone, which diverges at residue 3, most likely from a read error; the protein presented here is translated directly from the DNA. V gene TRDV2 combines with J gene TRDJ1; TRDD3 aligns across 7 bases. This CDR3 contains 17 residues. The germline V gene has CDR1 GEAIGNYY and CDR2 EKD. The CDR3 sequence: CASDTLVLGENTDKLIF. The CDR3 DNA follows: TGTGCCAGTGACACCCTCGTGTTGGGGGAGAACACCGATAAACTCATCTTT.

This clone has more than one count but fewer than ten. The chain is built from TRDV2 and TRDJ1; 12 bases align to TRDD3. Trimming cost V 2 bases and J 3 bases; bases outside gene matches: 3. Looked up from germline, CDR1 is GEAIGNYY and CDR2 is EKD. The CDR3 runs to 15 residues. CDR3 in DNA: TGTGCCTGTGACAGACTGGGGGATACATCCGATAAACTCATCTTT. Residues: CACDRLGDTSDKLIF.

Comments on this clone: Translating this DNA gives a protein that differs at residue 12 from the TCRdb one, which belongs to a much larger clone; a read error is likely, and the protein shown is this translation. The rearrangement links TRDV2 to TRDJ1; 8 nucleotides match TRDD3. The CDR3 is 18 residues long. V shed 3 bases, J shed 0 bases, and the junction held 14 bases outside the gene matches. The V gene's germline CDR1 is GEAIGNYY and CDR2 EKD. DNA of the CDR3: TGTGCCTGTGACCCTGTACTGGGGGGCCCCCCGCACACCGATAAACTCATCTTT. This codes for CACDPVLGGPPHTDKLIF.

This clone occurred many times. CDR3 protein: CACDTLGSLNPTDKLIF. For the CDR3, the DNA is TGTGCCTGTGACACCTTGGGTTCCCTAAACCCCACCGATAAACTCATCTTT. The J gene is TRDJ1, the V gene TRDV2; D is ambiguous. The ends were cut back, 0 bases at V and 1 base at J, with 17 bases in the middle. CDR1 is GEAIGNYY, CDR2 EKD, per germline. CDR3 length: 17 residues.

The J gene was recorded as TRDJ1; no V gene was called; TRDD3 is the table's D call and was not checked against the DNA. The CDR3 covers 17 residues. In nucleotides, the CDR3 is TGTGCTCTTGGGGAACTGTGGGGGGGATACGGTTCCGATAAACTCATCTTT. The encoded protein is CALGELWGGYGSDKLIF.

This clone was observed many times. This same CDR3 is encoded by further DNA sequences in the sample. V usage is TRDV1 and J usage is TRDJ4; 9 bases agree with TRDD3. Assignment of the J gene here rests on matching the DNA to germline, because TCRdb gives none. The CDR3 loop spans 21 amino acids. Germline CDR1 and CDR2: TSWWSYY and QGS. With 1 base clipped from V and 0 bases from J, the junction kept 21 bases outside the gene matches. CDR3 nucleotide sequence: TGTGCTCTTGGGGAACCGGTCCTACGAACGGGCTGGGGGATCAAACCCAGACCCCTGATCTTT. This codes for CALGEPVLRTGWGIKPRPLIF.

A remark on this clone: A far larger clone is one nucleotide away, so this likely arose from a read error. Other nucleotide sequences from this sample produce the same CDR3. The chain's CDR3 is CACDTVNQGDPSFNTDKLIF. CDR3 DNA sequence: TGTGCCTGTGACACCGTAAATCAGGGGGACCCCTCTTTTAACACAGATAAACTCATCTTT. The J gene is TRDJ1, the V gene TRDV2, with D perhaps TRDD3 (6 bases). CDR1 is GEAIGNYY, CDR2 EKD, per germline. The CDR3 is 20 amino acids.

In its sample, this clone was seen a few times. A read error likely explains this, since a far larger clone differs by one base. This sample also contains other DNA sequences that code for the same CDR3. The chain employs TRDV2 and TRDJ1, with 13 bases fitting TRDD3. This CDR3 region has 18 residues. Germline V CDR1 and CDR2: GEAIGNYY, EKD. The CDR3 sequence is CACDVLGDTRDFTDKLIF. CDR3 nucleotides: TGCGCCTGTGATGTACTGGGGGATACGCGAGATTTCACCGATAAACTCATCTTT.

This clone was picked up a small number of times. The V call is TRDV2, the J call TRDJ1, with 7 bases identical to TRDD3. V shed 0 bases, J shed 1 base, and the junction held 19 bases outside the gene matches. Germline lookup yields CDR1 GEAIGNYY and CDR2 EKD. The CDR3 is made up of 20 amino acids. The CDR3 DNA follows: TGTGCCTGTGACACCCTGCTTCCAGGTGGGGGACCAACCCTCACCGATAAACTCATCTTT. Amino acid sequence: CACDTLLPGGGPTLTDKLIF.

With respect to this clone: Translating this DNA gives a protein that differs at residue 5 from the TCRdb one, which belongs to a much larger clone; a read error is likely, and the protein shown is this translation. V usage is TRDV2 and J usage is TRDJ1; TRDD3 agrees at 13 bases. The CDR3 sequence is 18 residues long. Trimming removed 2 bases from V and 3 bases from J; junction bases left unmatched: 11. The germline CDR1 and CDR2 sequences are GEAIGNYY and EKD. CDR3 region: CACDILSTGGYGADKLIF. CDR3 in DNA: TGTGCCTGTGACATTCTAAGTACTGGGGGATACGGCGCCGATAAACTCATCTTT.

To note about this clone: A read error likely explains this, since a far larger clone differs by one base. The V gene is TRDV1, the J gene TRDJ1; 12 bases agree with TRDD3. TCRdb does not report a J gene; here it was assigned by matching the DNA to germline references. This CDR3 has 24 amino acids. The junction had 30 bases not matched to a gene; V was cut back by 4 bases and J by 3 bases. CDR1 is TSWWSYY, CDR2 QGS, per germline. Written as DNA, the CDR3 is TGTGCTCTTGGGGGCTATCTCTCTTCCTTTACGCGTACCTGGGGGATACGGAGGTCCGATAAACTCATCTTT. Amino acids: CALGGYLSSFTRTWGIRRSDKLIF.

There are a few counts of this clone. A far more abundant clone sits one base away, making this likely a read error. This chain links TRDV3 with TRDJ3; 7 positions agree with TRDD3. The germline CDR1 and CDR2 sequences are TVYSNPD and GDNSRS (reference sequence). This CDR3 is built from 19 residues. Here the CDR3 reads CACAPPWGFDSWDTREMFF. The DNA of the CDR3 is TGTGCCTGCGCGCCGCCCTGGGGGTTCGATTCCTGGGACACCCGAGAGATGTTTTTC.

As for this clone: Since a far larger clone is one base different, this is likely a read error. Other DNA sequences in this specimen translate into the identical CDR3. V gene TRDV2 combines with J gene TRDJ1; D not certain. Germline V gene sequence: CDR1 GEAIGNYY, CDR2 EKD. This CDR3 has 16 residues. The V end lost 3 bases, the J end lost 0 bases, and 16 bases lay between the germline ends. The CDR3 DNA follows: TGTGCCTGTGACCCGTCAGATCGGAAGTACACCGATAAACTCATCTTT. Translation gives CACDPSDRKYTDKLIF.

The rearrangement uses TRDV1 and TRDJ1; D is unresolved. The J gene was not available in TCRdb and was assigned here by matching the DNA to germline segments. The CDR3 contains 14 residues. V lost 2 bases and J lost 8, with 15 bases in between. CDR1 is TSWWSYY and CDR2 is QGS in the germline V gene. CDR3 region: CALGEGPPAGKLIF. In DNA form, the CDR3 reads TGTGCTCTTGGGGAAGGCCCCCCGGCGGGCAAACTCATCTTT.